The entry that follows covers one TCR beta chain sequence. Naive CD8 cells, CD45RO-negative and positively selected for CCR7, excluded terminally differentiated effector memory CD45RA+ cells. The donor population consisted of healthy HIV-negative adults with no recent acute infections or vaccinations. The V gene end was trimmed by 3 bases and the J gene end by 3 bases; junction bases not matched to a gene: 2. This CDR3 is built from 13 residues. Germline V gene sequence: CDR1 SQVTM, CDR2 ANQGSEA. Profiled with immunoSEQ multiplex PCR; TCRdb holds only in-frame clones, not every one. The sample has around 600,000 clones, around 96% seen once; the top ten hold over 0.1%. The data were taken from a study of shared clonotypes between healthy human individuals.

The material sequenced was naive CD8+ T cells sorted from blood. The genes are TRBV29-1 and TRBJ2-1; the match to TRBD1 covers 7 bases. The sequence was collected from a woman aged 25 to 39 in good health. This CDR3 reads CSVETGLYNEQFF. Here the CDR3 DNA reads TGCAGCGTTGAGACAGGGCTCTACAATGAGCAGTTCTTC.